This T cell receptor beta chain derives from a study of cytomegalovirus exposure and HLA in healthy donors (dated by TCRdb to 2017 to 2019). Study-level background: An earlier analysis of 587 of the donors reported approximately 280 Gb of sequence data and approximately 120 million unique TCR beta sequences obtained from around 190 million T cells. Around 320 gigabases of sequencing data and tens of millions of unique TCR sequences were included in an early release covering 550 to 650 HLA-typed donors. Of the 350 to 450 genotyped donors, less than 85% were placed in the genetic ancestry cluster associated with self-reported Caucasian donors. The study aimed to test whether signatures of past pathogen exposure could be identified by cataloging public T cell receptors. The T cell repertoires of around 730 subjects were profiled by immunosequencing and related to cytomegalovirus serostatus. Along with the approximately 650-subject first cohort, a separate validation cohort of about 110 different subjects was used. High-throughput TCR immunosequencing, statistical association of individual TCRs with disease status, and machine learning were combined to predict cytomegalovirus infection status. To study patterns of TCR occurrence, a later analysis re-analyzed previously published TCR beta repertoires from hundreds of donors and added high-resolution HLA genotyping. In the later analysis, no new phenotypic data were used to find candidate immune exposures; instead, reliance was placed on TCR beta sequences and their occurrence across donors. In an earlier analysis of over 550 of the donors, high-throughput TCR beta sequencing was used to judge whether each TCR beta V gene segment behaved as functional or pseudogenic. Alongside the repertoire data, information on donor age, sex, ethnicity and CMV serostatus was compiled. In a later genetic analysis, genome-wide SNP genotypes for about 65% of the roughly 700 donors were used, and that subset was treated as a discovery cohort. All discovery cohort repertoires had been generated using a single sequencing platform. Both class I and class II loci were covered by HLA typing, at four-digit resolution. Typing coverage varied by locus: about 620-630 donors for A, B, C, DRB1 and DQB1; under 550 for DQA1; around 610 for DPA1; 450 to 480 for DPB1. Because of strong linkage in the cohort, roughly five DR-DQ haplotypes were treated as single units for association and clustering. On average, 235,054 unique TCR beta nucleotide sequences were sequenced per donor among about 400 genotyped donors of the cohort, with roughly a sixth of those sequences being non-productive.

The method behind the library was the immunoSEQ multiplex PCR assay. The multiplex PCR relied on a mix of 60 forward primers for TCR Vbeta segments and 13 reverse primers for TCR Jbeta segments. Amplification of the CDR3 region of rearranged TCR beta genes was performed with a multiplex PCR assay on genomic DNA. The amplified TCR beta libraries were sequenced on the Illumina HiSeq System as 87-base-pair reads. As for the authors' bioinformatics: In a later analysis, tens of millions of unique TCR beta chains were counted across the 650 to 700 repertoires, and roughly 10 million of these chains were shared by at least two donors. Raw reads were error-corrected and collapsed into unique sequences by a nearest-neighbor algorithm in which closely related sequences were merged to remove PCR and sequencing errors. CDR3 sequences were aligned to IMGT reference sequences to assign V, D and J gene segments. For a sequence to be retained, a match of at least six nucleotides was required to both a V gene segment and a J gene segment. A rearrangement counted as productive if the CDR3 had no stop codons and remained in frame with V and J, and every other rearrangement counted as non-productive. Following IMGT convention, CDR3 was defined as the stretch from the second conserved V-encoded cysteine to the conserved J-encoded phenylalanine. In an earlier analysis of 500 to 650 of the donors, sequences lacking an unambiguous match to a single V gene segment were excluded. In an earlier analysis of some 590 of the donors, a V segment was called functional when productive rearrangements were above 56.7%, and segregating when the standard deviation between donors exceeded 5%. A statistical classification framework was built to diagnose cytomegalovirus status from the catalog of TCR beta chain sequences. In a later analysis, V and J genes were assigned by comparing TCR nucleotide sequences against IMGT/GENE-DB human TR gene sequences. A later analysis assigned CDR3 sequences and most-parsimonious VDJ recombination scenarios with the TCRdist pipeline. In a later analysis, each TCR beta chain was defined by its CDR3 amino acid sequence together with its V-gene family, and reads without a unique V-gene family were excluded. In a later analysis, around 650 highly shared, low-generation-probability nucleotide sequences were removed to address suspected cross-contamination and a sequencing artifact. A later analysis calculated a clonal expansion index for each public chain from normalized within-repertoire ranks of inferred template counts. Generation probabilities in a later analysis came from a VDJ recombination model fitted to out-of-frame rearrangements, and those results were checked against IGoR. In a later analysis, TCR-TCR, TCR-HLA and TCR-CMV co-occurrence was scored with hypergeometric tests, and a repertoire-size bias correction was applied to TCR pairs. False discovery rates were estimated in a later analysis by permuting HLA or CMV assignments 20 times. In a later analysis, co-occurring TCRs were grouped with DBSCAN, and TCRdist sequence similarity was added when clustering was performed within HLA-allele-positive subsets. Repertoires with fewer than 30,000 or more than 120,000 public chains were left out of co-occurrence clustering, as were about five repertoires with anomalous nucleotide sharing. Held by TCRdb, this immuneACCESS table contains in-frame sequences only and omits some clones. Under half of the omission traces to an unresolved V gene where checked; the cause of the rest is unknown. The V and J calls and clone size were taken over from that table, and D and trimming were inferred from the DNA. The sample table contains around 90,000 clones; only one count was recorded for around 67% of them. 2% to 2.5% of the sample comes from the top ten.

This clone appeared once. It lacks a known antigen. The record has no base qualities; no much larger clone is one base away. The cohort comprised some 700 healthy bone marrow donors. Cohort members were all nominally healthy when sampled, although unrecorded immune exposures were likely present. CMV serostatus was positive for 289 and negative for 352 of the 666 cohort members, and was not recorded for this donor. A peripheral blood sample was provided by each donor, and peripheral blood mononuclear cells were used for TCR beta sequencing. The Qiagen DNeasy Blood Extraction Kit was used to extract genomic DNA from the blood cell samples. The paper as a whole reports these results and caveats: A further reported finding was that TCR beta sequences accurately predicted the HLA-A and HLA-B alleles for most subjects in the first cohort. Cytomegalovirus status was reported to be diagnosed by the classifier with high specificity and sensitivity in both the original and validation cohorts. Broadly in line with IMGT annotations, most TCR beta V segments showed up in productive rearrangements about 87% or about 30% of the time in an earlier analysis of several hundred of the donors. The presence/absence analyses assumed that sequencing depth was roughly uniform across donors, and that assumption may not be true. While some public TCRs were present in many individuals, most TCR sequences turned up only very rarely across donors. The study gave a list of about 150 TCR beta chains associated with cytomegalovirus. A group of highly shared sequence variants was considered likely to be a technical artifact of the sequencing pipeline. The only immune exposure information available for the cohort was CMV serostatus. About 17 rarely observed V segments, including chromosome 9 orphons, were excluded from the earlier analysis of about 500 of the donors because counts were too low. In this cohort, only TCR beta chains were sequenced, and detectable features were limited by the absence of alpha or paired-chain data. According to the authors, the approach could potentially be generalized to other disease states and immunological phenotypes. Correlated functional status among segregating V segments might be attributable to linkage disequilibrium, but an unknown experimental factor could not be ruled out. A later genetic analysis associated a missense DCLRE1C variant with V-gene and J-gene trimming of TCR beta chains, and an independent cohort replicated the association. A later analysis found that most CMV-associated TCR beta chains appeared HLA-restricted, with HLA associations seemingly driven largely by CMV exposure. HLA typing was unavailable for some donors at each locus, so association tests used only the typed subset. A later genetic analysis reported fewer N-insertions in productive TCRs among donors in an Asian-associated ancestry cluster than the approximately 670-donor mean. A later analysis associated roughly 17,000 TCR beta sequences with specific HLA alleles at a false discovery rate of 0.05. According to a later analysis, parvovirus B19, influenza, CMV and Epstein-Barr virus appeared linked to several top co-occurrence clusters. In a later analysis, the rate of TCR association differed among HLA loci, with DRB1 alleles having the most associated TCRs and HLA-C alleles having the fewest. In vitro tests confirmed that a few of the cytomegalovirus-associated TCR beta chains recognize cytomegalovirus antigens. When HLA alleles, especially DR and DQ, strongly co-occurred, attributing TCR associations to individual alleles was difficult. In a later analysis, HLA-associated TCR beta chains showed more clonal expansion and lower generation probabilities than non-associated chains that were equally common.

The sample was PBMCs. This clonotype was sampled from a human donor in good health.

In nucleotide form, the sequence is TGTGCCAGCAGTTATGGGACTTCGAATCAGCCCCAGCATTTT. Its translation is CASSYGTSNQPQHF. The chain was built from TRBV6-6 and TRBJ1-5; the D region possibly corresponds to TRBD1 (5 bases align). Sequences MNHNY (CDR1) and SVGAGI (CDR2) are obtained from the germline V gene (reference sequence). Between the V and J ends, shortened by 3 bases and 4 bases respectively, the junction contains 10 bases. The CDR3 has 14 amino acids, counting the end cysteine and phenylalanine. Only the CDR3 DNA is retained, 42 bases long and in frame from the first base.